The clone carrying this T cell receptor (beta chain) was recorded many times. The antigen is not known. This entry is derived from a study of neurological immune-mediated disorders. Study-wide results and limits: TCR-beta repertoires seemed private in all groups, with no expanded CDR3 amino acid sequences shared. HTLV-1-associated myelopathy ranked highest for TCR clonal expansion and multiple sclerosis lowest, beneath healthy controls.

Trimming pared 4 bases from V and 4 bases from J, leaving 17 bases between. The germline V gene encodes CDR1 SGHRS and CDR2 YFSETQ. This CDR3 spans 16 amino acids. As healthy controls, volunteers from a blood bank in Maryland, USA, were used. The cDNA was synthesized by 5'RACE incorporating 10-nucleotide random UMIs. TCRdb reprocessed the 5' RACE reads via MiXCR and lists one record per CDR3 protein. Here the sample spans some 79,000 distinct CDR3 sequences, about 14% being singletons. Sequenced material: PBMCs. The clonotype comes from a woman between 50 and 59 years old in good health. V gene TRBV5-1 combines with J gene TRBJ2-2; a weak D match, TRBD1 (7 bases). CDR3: CASSPLGQEGTGELFF. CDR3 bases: TGCGCCAGCAGCCCCCTCGGACAGGAGGGCACCGGGGAGCTGTTTTTT.